This TCR beta chain is from a study of T cells in localized non-small cell lung cancer. Study-level results: In adjacent lung appeared a median approximately 57 of the top 100 tumor clones. With higher T cell density in blood came longer overall survival. Clonality peaked in uninvolved adjacent lung rather than tumor. Multi-region tumor sequencing was not done, so intratumor heterogeneity could not be excluded.

V was clipped by 7 bases and J by 6 bases, with 15 bases between them. The V gene's germline CDR1 is LNHDA and CDR2 SQIVND (reference sequence). CDR3 length: 13 residues. Produced via immunoSEQ multiplex PCR; TCRdb's table is partial and in-frame only. Of tens of thousands of clones listed, around 84% are singletons. The table lists this clone with a few counts. Its specificity is not known. The rearrangement links TRBV19 to TRBJ1-1; D is ambiguous. This TCR came from a female donor of 60 years or more with stage I lung adenocarcinoma. The source was peripheral blood, collected before any cancer treatment. The CDR3 nucleotides read TGTGCCAGTACTTCGCTGCAGGTATCTGAAGCTTTCTTT. It is translated as CASTSLQVSEAFF.